This TCR beta chain was observed in a study of T cells in Graves' hyperthyroidism and ophthalmopathy. Study overall: Peripheral blood was obtained at initial diagnosis, preceding any treatment. Points from the study as a whole: The model identified upcoming ophthalmopathy a median around 6 months ahead of onset. Researchers report that a 13 V-J model separated ophthalmopathy from stable hyperthyroidism.

The patients, who ranged from 18 to 65 in age, presented with newly diagnosed hyperthyroidism lasting under 2 months. In its sample, this clonotype was seen a few times. Its antigen is still unknown. TCR beta CDR3 sequences were amplified from RNA transcripts. In the first-round RT-PCR of the TCR CDR3, the HTBI primer set was used. One entry per CDR3 protein results from TCRdb running MiXCR on the multiplex PCR reads. The sample consists of approximately 360,000 distinct CDR3 sequences, roughly 25% of them appearing once. This CDR3 is built from 15 residues. Unmatched junction bases numbered 7, after V lost 2 bases and J lost 7 bases. Germline V lookup: CDR1 KGHSH, CDR2 LQKENI.

This sequence was found in a man aged 50 to 59 with Graves' hyperthyroidism. The rearrangement links TRBV18 to TRBJ1-5; 8 positions agree with TRBD1. Source material: blood. This CDR3 is CASSPGQGMGQPQHF. DNA of the CDR3: TGTGCCAGCTCACCAGGACAGGGAATGGGACAGCCCCAGCATTTT. Using reference TRBV18 and TRBJ1-5 for the parts outside the CDR3, the full variable domain is NAGVMQNPRHLVRRRGQEARLRCSPMKGHSHVYWYRQLPEEGLKFMVYLQKENIIDESGMPKERFSAEFPKEGPSILRIQQVVRGDSAAYFCASSPGQGMGQPQHFGDGTRLSIL.